This T cell receptor (beta chain) was obtained from a study of cytomegalovirus exposure and HLA in healthy donors. On this clone: Its antigen is not known.

Study observations and caveats: Reportedly, cytomegalovirus status was diagnosed with high sensitivity and specificity. A later analysis linked a missense DCLRE1C variant to TCR beta V- and J-gene trimming. In vitro experiments confirmed that three CMV-associated chains were specific for CMV antigens.

With 60 Vbeta and 13 Jbeta primers, the PCR was carried out. TCRdb's copy holds only in-frame clones and misses some; the assay was immunoSEQ multiplex PCR. The sample has over 100,000 clones, over 75% seen once. The germline gives CDR1 DFQATT, CDR2 SNEGSKA (reference sequence). CDR3 size: 11 residues. V was shortened by 0 bases and J by 6 bases, with 5 bases between the two germline ends. Sequencing was done on a sample of PBMCs. This chain links TRBV20-1 with TRBJ1-1; D call uncertain. The sequence was collected from a man aged 25-40 years in good health and CMV-seronegative. The CDR3 spells CSAREPAEAFF. CDR3 nucleotides: TGCAGTGCTAGAGAACCGGCTGAAGCTTTCTTT.